A selection of T cell receptor beta chains follows, all from one sample in a study of T and B cells in COVID-19 patients. TCRdb re-analysed the multiplex PCR reads in MiXCR, keeping a single row per CDR3 protein. The table records about 13,000 distinct CDR3 sequences, about 25% of them present only once. The specimen was blood. All receptors derive from a human donor who had recovered from COVID-19. The CDR3 runs from the conserved cysteine through the conserved F or W. D genes are given only for firm matches. Part of the rows lack a size; the others show once, few, many or a class for expanded clones.

j_gene: TRBJ2-7
v_gene: TRBV18
abundance: few
d_gene: NA
len: 13
CDR3aa: CASSAIPSYEQYF
CDR3nt: TGTGCCAGCTCCGCAATACCCTCTTACGAGCAGTACTTC

j_gene: TRBJ2-1
v_gene: TRBV7-9
abundance: NA
d_gene: NA
len: 10
CDR3aa: CASSSGEQFF
CDR3nt: TGTGCCAGCAGCTCCGGTGAGCAGTTCTTC

j_gene: TRBJ2-2
v_gene: TRBV12-3/TRBV12-4
abundance: NA
d_gene: TRBD1
len: 15
CDR3aa: CASSSGTGEGGELFF
CDR3nt: TGTGCCAGCAGTTCCGGGACAGGGGAAGGCGGGGAGCTGTTTTTT

j_gene: TRBJ1-2
v_gene: TRBV6-5
abundance: many
d_gene: NA
len: 14
CDR3aa: CASSYSPGLYGYTF
CDR3nt: TGTGCCAGCAGTTACTCTCCAGGACTCTATGGCTACACCTTC

j_gene: TRBJ1-2
v_gene: TRBV6-5
abundance: NA
d_gene: NA
len: 16
CDR3aa: CASSLNRDTSNYGYTF
CDR3nt: TGTGCCAGCAGTCTGAACCGGGACACCTCTAACTATGGCTACACCTTC

j_gene: TRBJ2-1
v_gene: TRBV6-4
abundance: many
d_gene: NA
len: 13
CDR3aa: CASGASSYNEQFF
CDR3nt: TGTGCCAGCGGGGCAAGCTCCTACAATGAGCAGTTCTTC

j_gene: TRBJ2-1
v_gene: TRBV6-4
abundance: NA
d_gene: TRBD2
len: 15
CDR3aa: CASTEASGSSGEQFF
CDR3nt: TGTGCCAGCACGGAAGCTAGCGGGAGCTCTGGGGAGCAGTTCTTC

j_gene: TRBJ2-1
v_gene: TRBV12-3/TRBV12-4
abundance: many
d_gene: TRBD2
len: 16
CDR3aa: CASSLERLAGDNEQFF
CDR3nt: TGTGCCAGCAGTTTAGAGCGACTAGCGGGGGACAATGAGCAGTTCTTC

j_gene: TRBJ2-7
v_gene: TRBV7-2
abundance: NA
d_gene: TRBD2
len: 16
CDR3aa: CASSLRLAGETYEQYF
CDR3nt: TGTGCCAGCAGCTTACGACTAGCGGGGGAAACCTACGAGCAGTACTTC

j_gene: TRBJ2-1
v_gene: TRBV19
abundance: NA
d_gene: TRBD1
len: 14
CDR3aa: CASSIGTGINEQFF
CDR3nt: TGTGCCAGTAGTATAGGGACAGGGATCAATGAGCAGTTCTTC

j_gene: TRBJ2-3
v_gene: TRBV6-5
abundance: medium-sized
d_gene: NA
len: 16
CDR3aa: CASSYSEASSTDTQYF
CDR3nt: TGTGCCAGCAGTTACTCGGAGGCATCTAGCACAGATACGCAGTATTTT

j_gene: TRBJ2-5
v_gene: TRBV2
abundance: NA
d_gene: NA
len: 13
CDR3aa: CASSEASRETQYF
CDR3nt: TGTGCCAGCAGTGAAGCGAGCCGGGAGACCCAGTACTTC

j_gene: TRBJ2-5
v_gene: TRBV7-9
abundance: few
d_gene: NA
len: 13
CDR3aa: CASSAPAGETQYF
CDR3nt: TGTGCCAGCAGCGCCCCGGCGGGGGAGACCCAGTACTTC

j_gene: TRBJ1-1
v_gene: TRBV7-9
abundance: NA
d_gene: NA
len: 14
CDR3aa: CASSFEPTETEAFF
CDR3nt: TGTGCCAGCAGCTTCGAGCCGACCGAGACTGAAGCTTTCTTT

j_gene: TRBJ1-1
v_gene: TRBV12-3/TRBV12-4
abundance: NA
d_gene: NA
len: 16
CDR3aa: CASSLGQGRGWTEAFF
CDR3nt: TGTGCCAGCAGTTTAGGTCAGGGAAGGGGTTGGACTGAAGCTTTCTTT

j_gene: TRBJ2-6
v_gene: TRBV20-1
abundance: few
d_gene: NA
len: 13
CDR3aa: CSARDLGANVLTF
CDR3nt: TGCAGTGCTAGAGATCTTGGGGCCAACGTCCTGACTTTC

j_gene: TRBJ1-2
v_gene: TRBV29-1
abundance: medium-sized
d_gene: NA
len: 13
CDR3aa: CSVEKGFGYGYTF
CDR3nt: TGCAGCGTTGAAAAGGGGTTCGGCTATGGCTACACCTTC

j_gene: TRBJ2-1
v_gene: TRBV5-6
abundance: many
d_gene: NA
len: 16
CDR3aa: CASSLKGASSYNEQFF
CDR3nt: TGTGCCAGCAGCTTAAAAGGGGCTTCCTCCTACAATGAGCAGTTCTTC

j_gene: TRBJ2-1
v_gene: TRBV11-2
abundance: few
d_gene: TRBD2
len: 16
CDR3aa: CASSLAALAGPGEQFF
CDR3nt: TGTGCCAGCAGCTTAGCTGCCCTAGCGGGACCAGGCGAGCAGTTCTTC

j_gene: TRBJ2-1
v_gene: TRBV20-1
abundance: NA
d_gene: TRBD2
len: 17
CDR3aa: CSARDARGTSGYWEQFF
CDR3nt: TGCAGTGCTAGAGATGCCCGAGGGACTAGCGGTTATTGGGAGCAGTTCTTC

j_gene: TRBJ2-1
v_gene: TRBV6-1
abundance: few
d_gene: TRBD1
len: 15
CDR3aa: CASRTGTATYNEQFF
CDR3nt: TGTGCCAGCAGAACCGGGACAGCTACCTACAATGAGCAGTTCTTC

j_gene: TRBJ1-4
v_gene: TRBV20-1
abundance: NA
d_gene: NA
len: 13
CDR3aa: CSASGGNNEKLFF
CDR3nt: TGCAGTGCTAGTGGGGGGAACAATGAAAAACTGTTTTTT

j_gene: TRBJ1-3
v_gene: TRBV6-5
abundance: many
d_gene: NA
len: 13
CDR3aa: CASRSSGGNTIYF
CDR3nt: TGTGCCAGCAGAAGCTCAGGGGGAAACACCATATATTTT

j_gene: TRBJ2-5
v_gene: TRBV10-1
abundance: few
d_gene: TRBD2
len: 15
CDR3aa: CASSESGLAGETQYF
CDR3nt: TGCGCCAGCAGTGAGTCGGGACTAGCGGGGGAGACCCAGTACTTC

j_gene: TRBJ2-7
v_gene: TRBV6-1
abundance: medium-sized
d_gene: TRBD1
len: 15
CDR3aa: CASSEGGTATYEQYF
CDR3nt: TGTGCCAGCAGTGAAGGGGGGACAGCAACCTACGAGCAGTACTTC

j_gene: TRBJ2-5
v_gene: TRBV27
abundance: medium-sized
d_gene: TRBD2
len: 18
CDR3aa: CASRLWGLAGGRQETQYF
CDR3nt: TGTGCCAGCAGACTATGGGGACTAGCGGGGGGGCGGCAAGAGACCCAGTACTTC